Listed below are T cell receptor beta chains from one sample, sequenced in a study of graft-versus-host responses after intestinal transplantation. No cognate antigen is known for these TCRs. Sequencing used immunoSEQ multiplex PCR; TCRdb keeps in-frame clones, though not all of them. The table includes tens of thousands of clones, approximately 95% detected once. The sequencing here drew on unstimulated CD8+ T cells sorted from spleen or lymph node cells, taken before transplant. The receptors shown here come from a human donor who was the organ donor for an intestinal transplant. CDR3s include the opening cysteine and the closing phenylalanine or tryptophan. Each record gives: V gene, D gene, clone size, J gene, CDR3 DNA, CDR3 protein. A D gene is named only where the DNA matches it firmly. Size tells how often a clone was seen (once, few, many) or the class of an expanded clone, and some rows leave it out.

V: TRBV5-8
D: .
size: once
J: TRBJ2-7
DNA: TGTGCCACAATGAACTACGAGCAGTACTTC
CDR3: CATMNYEQYF

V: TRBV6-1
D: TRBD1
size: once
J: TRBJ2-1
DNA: TGTGCCAGCAGTGATTCGGGACAGTTTTACTACAATGAGCAGTTCTTC
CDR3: CASSDSGQFYYNEQFF

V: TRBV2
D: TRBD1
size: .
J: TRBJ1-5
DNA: TGTGCCAGCAGCTACAGACAGGGGAATCAGCCCCAGCATTTT
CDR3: CASSYRQGNQPQHF

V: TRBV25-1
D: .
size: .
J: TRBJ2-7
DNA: TGTGCCAGCAGTCGGACGGCTTACGAGCAGTACTTC
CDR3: CASSRTAYEQYF

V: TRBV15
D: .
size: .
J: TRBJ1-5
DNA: TGTGCCACCAGCAGAGATTCCGGGGAGGATCAGCCCCAGCATTTT
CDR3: CATSRDSGEDQPQHF

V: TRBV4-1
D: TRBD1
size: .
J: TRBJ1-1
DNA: TGCGCCAGCAGCCAAGACCTACGGGACAGGACGCGGAACACTGAAGCTTTCTTT
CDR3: CASSQDLRDRTRNTEAFF

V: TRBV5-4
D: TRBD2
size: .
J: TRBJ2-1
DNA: TGTGCCAGCAGCTTGACTAGCGGGGAGAATGAGCAGTTCTTC
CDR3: CASSLTSGENEQFF

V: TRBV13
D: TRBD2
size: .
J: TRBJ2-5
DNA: TGTGCCAGCAGCCACCCTAGCGGACAAGAGACCCAGTACTTC
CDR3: CASSHPSGQETQYF

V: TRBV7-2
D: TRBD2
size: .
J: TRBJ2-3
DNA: TGTGCCAGCAGCCCCCCGCGCAGCGGGGGCGGCACGGCTACGCAGTATTTT
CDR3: CASSPPRSGGGTATQYF

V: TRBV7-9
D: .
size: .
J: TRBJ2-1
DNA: TGTGCCAGCAGCTTAGAACAGGGATGGGATGAGCAGTTCTTC
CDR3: CASSLEQGWDEQFF

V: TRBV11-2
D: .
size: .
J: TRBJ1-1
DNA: TGTGCCAGCAGCTTAGGAACAGGGCTCACTGAAGCTTTCTTT
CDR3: CASSLGTGLTEAFF

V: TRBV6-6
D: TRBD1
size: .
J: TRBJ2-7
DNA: TGTGCCAGCAGTCACCGGGACAGGGGAGGCGAGCAGTACTTC
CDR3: CASSHRDRGGEQYF

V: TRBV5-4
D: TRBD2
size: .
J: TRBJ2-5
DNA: TGTGCCAGCAGCTTGCGAGCGGGGGAAGAGACCCAGTACTTC
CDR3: CASSLRAGEETQYF

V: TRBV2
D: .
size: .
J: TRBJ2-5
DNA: TGTGCCAGCAGTCCCGGGATATATCAAGAGACCCAGTACTTC
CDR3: CASSPGIYQETQYF

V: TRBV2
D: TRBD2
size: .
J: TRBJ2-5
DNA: TGTGCCAGCAGTGGGCCTGGCGGGGGGCAGCCGGAGACCCAGTACTTC
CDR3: CASSGPGGGQPETQYF

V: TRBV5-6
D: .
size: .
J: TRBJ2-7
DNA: TGTGCCAGCCAGGATACAGGGAGGGGATACTACGAGCAGTACTTC
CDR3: CASQDTGRGYYEQYF

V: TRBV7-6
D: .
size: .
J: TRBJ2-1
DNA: TGTGCCAGCAGCCCACTGGTCGGGGACGGCCACTCCAATGAGCAGTTCTTC
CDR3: CASSPLVGDGHSNEQFF

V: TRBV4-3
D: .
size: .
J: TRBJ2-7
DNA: TGCGCCAGCAGCCAAGACGGTACCTACGAGCAGTACTTC
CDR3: CASSQDGTYEQYF

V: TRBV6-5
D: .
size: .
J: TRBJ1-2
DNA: TGTGCCAGCAGTTACCGGGGCGGCGCAACCTATGGCTACACCTTC
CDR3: CASSYRGGATYGYTF

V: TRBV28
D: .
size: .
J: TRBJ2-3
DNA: TGTGCCAGCAGTTCTATGGACCTTAAAGGTTTT
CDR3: CASSSMDLKGF

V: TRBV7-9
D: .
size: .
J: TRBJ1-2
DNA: TGTGCCAGCAGCTCACCAGGGGATGGAAACTATGGCTACACCTTC
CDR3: CASSSPGDGNYGYTF

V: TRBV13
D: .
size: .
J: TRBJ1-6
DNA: TGTGCCAGCAGTGGGACCGAGATTTATAATTCACCCCTCCACTTT
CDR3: CASSGTEIYNSPLHF

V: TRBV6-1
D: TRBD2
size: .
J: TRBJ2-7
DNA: TGTGCCAGCAGTGAGGGAAGCGGGGGGATTCCCTACGAGCAGTACTTC
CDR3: CASSEGSGGIPYEQYF

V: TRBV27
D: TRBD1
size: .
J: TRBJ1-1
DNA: TGTGCCAGCAGTTTAATAGCAGGGGGTTATGACACTGAAGCTTTCTTT
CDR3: CASSLIAGGYDTEAFF

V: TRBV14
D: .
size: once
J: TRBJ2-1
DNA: TGTGCCAGCAGCAAACTTCCACTCTCCTACAATGAGCAGTTCTTC
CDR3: CASSKLPLSYNEQFF

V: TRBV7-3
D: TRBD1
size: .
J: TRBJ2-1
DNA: TGTGCCAGCAGCTTAAACAGCGGGACAGGGACCTACAATGAGCAGTTCTTC
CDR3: CASSLNSGTGTYNEQFF

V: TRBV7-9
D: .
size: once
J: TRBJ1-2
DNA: TGTGCCAGCAGCCAGGGACACTATGGCTACACCTTC
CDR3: CASSQGHYGYTF

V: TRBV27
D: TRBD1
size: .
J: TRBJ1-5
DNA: TGTGCCAGCAGTGCCTACAGGGGGCGTAGCAATCAGCCCCAGCATTTT
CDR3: CASSAYRGRSNQPQHF

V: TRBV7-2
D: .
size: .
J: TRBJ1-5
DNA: TGTGCCAGCAGCGCGGACACCTATAGCAATCAGCCCCAGCATTTT
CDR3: CASSADTYSNQPQHF

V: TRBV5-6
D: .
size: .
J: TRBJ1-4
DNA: TGTGCCAGCAGCTTGGGGATGAGCCAACTGTTTTTT
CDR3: CASSLGMSQLFF

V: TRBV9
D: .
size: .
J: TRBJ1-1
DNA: TGTGCCAGCAGCGTAGGGCCCGGGCTGGGCACTGAAGCTTTCTTT
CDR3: CASSVGPGLGTEAFF

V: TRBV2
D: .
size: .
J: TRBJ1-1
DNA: TGTGCCAGCAGTGAAGATCGAGAACTCCCGAACACTGAAGCTTTCTTT
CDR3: CASSEDRELPNTEAFF